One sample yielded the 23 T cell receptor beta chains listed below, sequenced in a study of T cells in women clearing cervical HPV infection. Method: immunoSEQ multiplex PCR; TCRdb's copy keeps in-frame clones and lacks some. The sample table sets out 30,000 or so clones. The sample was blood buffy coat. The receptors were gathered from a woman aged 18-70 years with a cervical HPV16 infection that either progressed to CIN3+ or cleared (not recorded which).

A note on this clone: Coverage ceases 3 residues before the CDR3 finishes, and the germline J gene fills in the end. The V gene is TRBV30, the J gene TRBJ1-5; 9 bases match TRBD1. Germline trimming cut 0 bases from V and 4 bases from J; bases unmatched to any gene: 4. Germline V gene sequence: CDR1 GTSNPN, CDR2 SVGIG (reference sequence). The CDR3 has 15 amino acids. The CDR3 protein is CAWSVDGTGNQPQHF. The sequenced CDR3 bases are TGTGCCTGGAGTGTAGACGGGACAGGGAATCAGCCC.

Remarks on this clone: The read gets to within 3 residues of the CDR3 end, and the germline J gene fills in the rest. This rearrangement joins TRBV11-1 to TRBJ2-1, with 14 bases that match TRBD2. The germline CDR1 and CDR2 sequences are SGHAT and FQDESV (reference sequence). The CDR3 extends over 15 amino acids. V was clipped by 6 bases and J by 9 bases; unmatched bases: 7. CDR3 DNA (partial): TGTGCCAGCAGTTCGGAGACTAGCGGGAGGGGTGAG. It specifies CASSSETSGRGE. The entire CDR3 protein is CASSSETSGRGEQFF.

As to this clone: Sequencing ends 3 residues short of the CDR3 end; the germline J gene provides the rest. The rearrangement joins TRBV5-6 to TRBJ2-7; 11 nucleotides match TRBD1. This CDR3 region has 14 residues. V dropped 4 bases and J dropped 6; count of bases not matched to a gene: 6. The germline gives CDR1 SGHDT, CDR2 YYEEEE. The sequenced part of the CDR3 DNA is TGTGCCAGCAGCCCAAGGACAGGGGGCGCCGAG. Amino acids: CASSPRTGGAE. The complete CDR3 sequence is CASSPRTGGAEQYF.

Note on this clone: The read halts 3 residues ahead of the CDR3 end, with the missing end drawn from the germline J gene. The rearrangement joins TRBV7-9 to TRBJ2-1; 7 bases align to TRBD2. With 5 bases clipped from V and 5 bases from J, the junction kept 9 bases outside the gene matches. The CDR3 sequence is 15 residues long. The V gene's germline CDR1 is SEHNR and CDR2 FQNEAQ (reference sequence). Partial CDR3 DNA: TGTGCCAGCAGCCACCGGGACTACCGTAACAATGAG. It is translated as CASSHRDYRNNE. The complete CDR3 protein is CASSHRDYRNNEQFF.

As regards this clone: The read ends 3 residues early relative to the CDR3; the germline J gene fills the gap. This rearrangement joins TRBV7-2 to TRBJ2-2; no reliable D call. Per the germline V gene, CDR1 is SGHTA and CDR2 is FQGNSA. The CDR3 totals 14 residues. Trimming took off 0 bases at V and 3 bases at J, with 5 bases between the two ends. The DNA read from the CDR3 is TGTGCCAGCAGCTTAGCATCATACACCGGGGAG. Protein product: CASSLASYTGE. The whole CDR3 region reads CASSLASYTGELFF.

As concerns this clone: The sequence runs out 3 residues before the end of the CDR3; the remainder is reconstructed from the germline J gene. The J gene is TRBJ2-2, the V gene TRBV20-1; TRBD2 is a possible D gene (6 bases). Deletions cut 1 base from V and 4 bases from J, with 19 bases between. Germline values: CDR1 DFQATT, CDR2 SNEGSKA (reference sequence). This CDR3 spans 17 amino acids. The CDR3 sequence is CSARGEPRLGFTGELFF. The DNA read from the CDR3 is TGCAGTGCTAGAGGGGAGCCGAGACTAGGATTCACCGGGGAG.

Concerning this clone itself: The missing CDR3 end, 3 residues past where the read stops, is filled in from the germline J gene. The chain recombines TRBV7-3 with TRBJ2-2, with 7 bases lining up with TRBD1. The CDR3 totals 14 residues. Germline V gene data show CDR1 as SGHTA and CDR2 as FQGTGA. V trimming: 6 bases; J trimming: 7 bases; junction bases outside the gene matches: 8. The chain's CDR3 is CASREQQGSGELFF. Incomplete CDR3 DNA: TGTGCCAGCAGAGAGCAACAGGGGAGCGGGGAG.

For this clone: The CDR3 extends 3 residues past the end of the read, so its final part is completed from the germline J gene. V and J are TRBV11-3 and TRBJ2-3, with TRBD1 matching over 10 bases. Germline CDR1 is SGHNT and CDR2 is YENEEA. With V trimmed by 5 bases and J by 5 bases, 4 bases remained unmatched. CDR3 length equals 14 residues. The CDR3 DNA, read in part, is TGTGCCAGCAGCCCCCGGACAGGGGGAGATACG. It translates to CASSPRTGGDT. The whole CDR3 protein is CASSPRTGGDTQYF.

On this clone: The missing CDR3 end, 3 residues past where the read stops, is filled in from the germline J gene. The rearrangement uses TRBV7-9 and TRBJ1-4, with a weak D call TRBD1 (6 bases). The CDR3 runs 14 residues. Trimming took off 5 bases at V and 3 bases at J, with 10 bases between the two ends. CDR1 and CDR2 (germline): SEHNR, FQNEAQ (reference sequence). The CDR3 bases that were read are TGTGCCAGCAGCCCGACAGGAGCTAATGAAAAA. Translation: CASSPTGANEK. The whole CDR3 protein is CASSPTGANEKLFF.

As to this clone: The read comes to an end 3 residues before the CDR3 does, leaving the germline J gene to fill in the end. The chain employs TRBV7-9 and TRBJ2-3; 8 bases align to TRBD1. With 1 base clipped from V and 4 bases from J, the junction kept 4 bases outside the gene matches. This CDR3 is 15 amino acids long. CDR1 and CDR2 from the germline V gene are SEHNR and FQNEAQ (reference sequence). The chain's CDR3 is CASSLGTGGSDTQYF. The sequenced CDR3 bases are TGTGCCAGCAGCTTAGGTACAGGGGGATCAGATACG.

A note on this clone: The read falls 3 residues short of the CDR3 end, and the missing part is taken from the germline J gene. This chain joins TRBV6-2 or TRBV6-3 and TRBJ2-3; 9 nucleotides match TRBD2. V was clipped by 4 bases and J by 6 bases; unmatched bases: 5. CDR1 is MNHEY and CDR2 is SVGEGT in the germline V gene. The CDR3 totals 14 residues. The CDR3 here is CASSSGTSSDTQYF. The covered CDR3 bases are TGTGCCAGCAGTTCCGGGACTAGCTCCGATACG.

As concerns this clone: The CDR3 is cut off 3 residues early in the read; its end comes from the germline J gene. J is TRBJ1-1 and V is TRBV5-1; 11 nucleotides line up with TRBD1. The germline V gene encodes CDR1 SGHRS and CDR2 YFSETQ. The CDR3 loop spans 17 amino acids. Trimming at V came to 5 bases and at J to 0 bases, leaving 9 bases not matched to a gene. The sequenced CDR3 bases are TGCGCCAGCAGTTCTAGCCCGGGACAGGGGGTGAACACTGAA. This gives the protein CASSSSPGQGVNTE. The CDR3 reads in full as CASSSSPGQGVNTEAFF.

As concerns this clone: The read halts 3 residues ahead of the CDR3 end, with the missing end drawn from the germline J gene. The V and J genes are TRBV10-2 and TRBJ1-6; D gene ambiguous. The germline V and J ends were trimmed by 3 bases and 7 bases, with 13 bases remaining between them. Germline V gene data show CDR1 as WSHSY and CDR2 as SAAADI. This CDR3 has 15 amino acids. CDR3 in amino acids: CASSDAGYYNSPLHF. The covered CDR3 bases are TGCGCCAGCAGTGACGCGGGGTATTACAATTCACCC.

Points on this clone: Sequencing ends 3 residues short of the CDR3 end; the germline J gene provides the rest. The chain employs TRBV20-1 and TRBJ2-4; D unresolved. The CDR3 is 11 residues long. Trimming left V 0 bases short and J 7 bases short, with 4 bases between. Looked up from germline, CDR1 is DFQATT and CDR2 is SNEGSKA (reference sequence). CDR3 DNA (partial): TGCAGTGCTAGAGATCGGAACATT. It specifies CSARDRNI. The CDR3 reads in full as CSARDRNIQYF.

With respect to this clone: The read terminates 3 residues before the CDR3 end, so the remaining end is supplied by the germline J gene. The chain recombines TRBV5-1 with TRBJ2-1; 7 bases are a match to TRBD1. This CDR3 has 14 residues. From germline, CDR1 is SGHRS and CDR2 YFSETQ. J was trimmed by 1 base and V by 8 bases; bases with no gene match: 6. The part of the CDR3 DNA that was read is TGCGCCAGTTTTCTGGGACAGTCCTACAATGAG. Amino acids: CASFLGQSYNE. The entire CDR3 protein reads CASFLGQSYNEQFF. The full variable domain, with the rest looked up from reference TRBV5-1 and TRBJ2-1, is KAGVTQTPRYLIKTRGQQVTLSCSPISGHRSVSWYQQTPGQGLQFLFEYFSETQRNKGNFPGRFSGRQFSNSRSEMNVSTLELGDSALYLCASFLGQSYNEQFFGPGTRLTVL.

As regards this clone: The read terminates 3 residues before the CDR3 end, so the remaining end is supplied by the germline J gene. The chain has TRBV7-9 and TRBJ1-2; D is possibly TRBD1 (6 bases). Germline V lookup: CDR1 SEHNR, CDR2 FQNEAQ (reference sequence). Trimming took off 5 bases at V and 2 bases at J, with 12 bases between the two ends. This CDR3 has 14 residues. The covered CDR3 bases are TGTGCCAGCAGCGTGCGAGACAGGAACTATGGC. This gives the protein CASSVRDRNYG. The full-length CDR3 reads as CASSVRDRNYGYTF. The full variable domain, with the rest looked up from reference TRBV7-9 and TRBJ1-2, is DTGVSQNPRHKITKRGQNVTFRCDPISEHNRLYWYRQTLGQGPEFLTYFQNEAQLEKSRLLSDRFSAERPKGSFSTLEIQRTEQGDSAMYLCASSVRDRNYGYTFGSGTRLTVV.

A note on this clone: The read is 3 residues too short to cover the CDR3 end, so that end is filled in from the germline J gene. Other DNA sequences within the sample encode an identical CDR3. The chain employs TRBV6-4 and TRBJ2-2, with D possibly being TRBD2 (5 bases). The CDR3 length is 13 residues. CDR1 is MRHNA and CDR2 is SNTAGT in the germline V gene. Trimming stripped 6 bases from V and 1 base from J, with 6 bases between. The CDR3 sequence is CASSAGNTGELFF. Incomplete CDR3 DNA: TGTGCCAGCAGCGCGGGGAACACCGGGGAG.

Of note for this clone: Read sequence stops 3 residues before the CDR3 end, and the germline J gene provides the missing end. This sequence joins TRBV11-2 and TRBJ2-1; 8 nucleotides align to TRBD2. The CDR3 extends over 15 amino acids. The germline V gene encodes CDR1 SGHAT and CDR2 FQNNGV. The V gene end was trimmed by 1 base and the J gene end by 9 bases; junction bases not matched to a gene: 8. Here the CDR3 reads CASSLGGTSLGEQFF. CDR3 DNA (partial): TGTGCCAGCAGCTTAGGAGGGACTAGTTTAGGTGAG.

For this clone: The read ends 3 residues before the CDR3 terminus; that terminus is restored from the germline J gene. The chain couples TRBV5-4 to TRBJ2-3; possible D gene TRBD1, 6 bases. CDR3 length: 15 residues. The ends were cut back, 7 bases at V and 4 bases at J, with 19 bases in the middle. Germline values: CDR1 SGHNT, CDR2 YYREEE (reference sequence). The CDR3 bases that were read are TGTGCCAGCGGTGAGGTGGGGGCTCGTGCAGATACG. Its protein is CASGEVGARADT. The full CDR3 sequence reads CASGEVGARADTQYF.

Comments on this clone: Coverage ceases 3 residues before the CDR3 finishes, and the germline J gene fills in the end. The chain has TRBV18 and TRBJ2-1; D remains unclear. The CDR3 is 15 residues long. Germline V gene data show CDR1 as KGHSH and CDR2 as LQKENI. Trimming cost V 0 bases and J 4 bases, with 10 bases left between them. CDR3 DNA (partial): TGTGCCAGCTCACCACCGTCCACACCGTACAATGAG. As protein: CASSPPSTPYNE. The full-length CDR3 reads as CASSPPSTPYNEQFF.

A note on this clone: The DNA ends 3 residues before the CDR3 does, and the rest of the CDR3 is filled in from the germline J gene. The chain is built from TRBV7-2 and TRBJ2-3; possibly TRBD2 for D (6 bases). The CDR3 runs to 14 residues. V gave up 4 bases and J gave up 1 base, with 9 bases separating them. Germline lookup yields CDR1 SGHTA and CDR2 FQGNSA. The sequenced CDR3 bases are TGTGCCAGCAGCTCCGGGACTGGCACAGATACG. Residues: CASSSGTGTDT. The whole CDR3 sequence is CASSSGTGTDTQYF.

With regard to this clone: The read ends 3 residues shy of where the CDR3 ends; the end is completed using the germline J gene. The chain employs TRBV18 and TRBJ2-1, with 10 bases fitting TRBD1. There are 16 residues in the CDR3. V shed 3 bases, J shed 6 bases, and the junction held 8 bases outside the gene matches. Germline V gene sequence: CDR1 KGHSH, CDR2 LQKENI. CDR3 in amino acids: CASSPDRGRIFNEQFF. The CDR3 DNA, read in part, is TGTGCCAGCTCACCCGACAGGGGGCGGATTTTCAATGAG.

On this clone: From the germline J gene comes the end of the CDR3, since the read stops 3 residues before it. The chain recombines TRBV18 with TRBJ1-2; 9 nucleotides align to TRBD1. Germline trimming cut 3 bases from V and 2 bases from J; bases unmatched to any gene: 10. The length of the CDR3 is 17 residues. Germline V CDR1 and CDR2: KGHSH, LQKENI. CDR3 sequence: CASSPTEGQGINYGYTF. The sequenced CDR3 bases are TGTGCCAGCTCACCGACGGAGGGACAGGGCATAAACTATGGC.